This passage covers 29 T cell receptor beta chains from one sample sequenced in a study of spatial heterogeneity in lung cancer. Time point defined: sample taken at primary tumor resection. Overall study findings and caveats: Intratumoral expanded alpha and beta TCR counts were found to track tumor mutation counts.

Each CDR3 protein gets one entry after TCRdb re-called the 5' RACE reads with MiXCR. The sample records some 7,000 distinct CDR3 sequences, 3% to 4% being singletons. Antigens of these TCRs are unknown. The starting material was lung tumor tissue, obtained at surgery. The receptors were gathered from a male donor with early-stage non-small cell lung cancer.

This clonotype was detected many times. V and J are TRBV2 and TRBJ1-1; weak D call: TRBD1 (5 bases). CDR1 is SNHLY and CDR2 is FYNNEI in the germline V gene. The CDR3 is 14 amino acids. V dropped 7 bases and J dropped 4 bases, with 16 bases sitting between them. The CDR3 bases are TGTGCCAGCAACCTCCAGGGCGGAGGCACTGAAGCTTTCTTT. It yields the protein CASNLQGGGTEAFF.

This clonotype was detected ten times or more. This rearrangement joins TRBV2 to TRBJ1-2, with TRBD1 as a possible D gene (5 bases). Germline CDR1 SNHLY, CDR2 FYNNEI. The CDR3 runs 15 residues. V was pared by 3 bases and J by 4 bases, with 15 bases between. This chain's CDR3 is CASSDSTVTSYGYTF. CDR3 DNA: TGTGCCAGCAGTGATTCGACAGTTACCTCCTATGGCTACACCTTC.

This clonotype was seen only a few times. This chain uses TRBV5-6 with TRBJ2-7, with D perhaps TRBD2 (6 bases). CDR3 length: 15 residues. Trimming removed 4 bases from V and 2 bases from J, with 16 bases in between. CDR1 and CDR2 (germline): SGHDT, YYEEEE. As DNA, the CDR3 is TGTGCCAGCAGCCCCGTGGGGGGTGGAACCTACGAGCAGTACTTC. Translation: CASSPVGGGTYEQYF.

This clonotype is termed medium-sized. The chain combines TRBV5-1 with TRBJ2-5; tentatively, D is TRBD2 (6 bases). Trimming stripped 3 bases from V and 4 bases from J, with 13 bases between. Germline lookup yields CDR1 SGHRS and CDR2 YFSETQ. The CDR3 spans 14 residues. The DNA of the CDR3 is TGCGCCAGCAGCTCCGCTCCGGGACTAGAGACCCAGTACTTC. Translated, it gives CASSSAPGLETQYF.

This chain connects TRBV11-2 to TRBJ1-1; 7 bases map to TRBD1. This CDR3 is built from 12 residues. Germline trimming cut 5 bases from V and 10 bases from J; bases unmatched to any gene: 7. Germline CDR1 reads SGHAT; CDR2 reads FQNNGV. The CDR3 nucleotides are TGTGCCAGCAGCCCAGGGGGGCACTCAGCTTTCTTT. This translates into CASSPGGHSAFF.

This clonotype was observed many times. The V gene is TRBV30, the J gene TRBJ1-1; weak D call: TRBD1 (6 bases). The V gene's germline CDR1 is GTSNPN and CDR2 SVGIG (reference sequence). This CDR3 has 13 amino acids. V lost 4 bases to trimming and J lost 0 bases, with 9 bases between them. The CDR3 here is CAWTEGVNTEAFF. CDR3 nucleotide sequence: TGTGCCTGGACGGAGGGGGTGAACACTGAAGCTTTCTTT.

This clonotype is categorized as medium-sized (0.01 to 0.1%). The rearrangement links TRBV4-2 to TRBJ2-1; 7 bases are shared with TRBD1. Trimming at V came to 0 bases and at J to 15 bases, leaving 11 bases not matched to a gene. This CDR3 has 14 residues. Germline V gene data show CDR1 as LGHNA and CDR2 as YNFKEQ. The CDR3 is CASSQDNRGGVGFF. The CDR3, as DNA: TGTGCCAGCAGCCAAGATAATAGAGGGGGCGTGGGGTTCTTC.

This clonotype was seen many times. V is TRBV7-9 and J is TRBJ2-7; D gene ambiguous. V shed 1 base and J shed 1 base, with 2 bases lying between them. The CDR3 is 12 residues long. Germline CDR1 SEHNR, CDR2 FQNEAQ (reference sequence). CDR3 DNA sequence: TGTGCCAGCAGCTTAGTTTCCTACGAGCAGTACTTC. Protein sequence: CASSLVSYEQYF.

This clonotype was seen a handful of times. This rearrangement joins TRBV27 to TRBJ1-1, with TRBD1 matching 7 bases. CDR1 MNHEY and CDR2 SMNVEV come from the germline V gene (reference sequence). The junction had 3 bases not matched to a gene; V was cut back by 2 bases and J by 0 bases. The CDR3 is 15 residues long. CDR3 sequence (DNA): TGTGCCAGCAGTTTAAGGACAGGTATGAACACTGAAGCTTTCTTT. Translated: CASSLRTGMNTEAFF.

The sample holds many counts of this clonotype. The chain recombines TRBV14 with TRBJ2-3; D is undetermined. Germline CDR1 SGHDN, CDR2 FVKESK. V lost 2 bases to trimming and J lost 7 bases, with 10 bases between them. CDR3 length equals 13 residues. The CDR3 DNA reads as TGTGCCAGCAGCCAATCGTGGGAACATACGCAGTATTTT. This sequence encodes CASSQSWEHTQYF. Full variable domain (missing parts from reference TRBV14 and TRBJ2-3): EAGVTQFPSHSVIEKGQTVTLRCDPISGHDNLYWYRRVMGKEIKFLLHFVKESKQDESGMPNNRFLAERTGGTYSTLKVQPAELEDSGVYFCASSQSWEHTQYFGPGTRLTVL.

By sample fraction, this clonotype is medium-sized (0.01 to 0.1%). V gene TRBV20-1 combines with J gene TRBJ2-7; 8 bases map to TRBD2. The CDR3 sequence is 15 residues long. V was clipped by 3 bases and J by 4 bases; unmatched bases: 11. Germline V gene sequence: CDR1 DFQATT, CDR2 SNEGSKA (reference sequence). The CDR3 region is CSASVGLTSDYEQYF. CDR3 sequence (DNA): TGCAGTGCTAGTGTAGGGCTGACTAGCGATTACGAGCAGTACTTC.

By its share, this clonotype is medium-sized (0.01 to 0.1%). The V gene is TRBV19, the J gene TRBJ1-5; D unresolved. Trimming cost V 2 bases and J 4 bases, with 15 bases left between them. CDR3 length: 16 amino acids. CDR1 is LNHDA, CDR2 SQIVND, per germline (reference sequence). The DNA for the CDR3 is TGTGCCAGTAGTATACCATTAATGGACGGTAATCAGCCCCAGCATTTT. Its translation: CASSIPLMDGNQPQHF.

This clonotype was seen at least ten times. V gene TRBV14 combines with J gene TRBJ2-5; 9 positions agree with TRBD1. The CDR3 sequence is 15 residues long. Germline loops: CDR1 SGHDN, CDR2 FVKESK. Germline trimming cut 3 bases from V and 5 bases from J; bases unmatched to any gene: 7. This CDR3 reads CASSQTQGAMETQYF. In DNA, the CDR3 is TGTGCCAGCAGCCAGACACAGGGGGCGATGGAGACCCAGTACTTC.

This clonotype qualifies as medium-sized. The chain combines TRBV7-2 with TRBJ2-3; 14 positions match TRBD2. CDR1 and CDR2 from the germline V gene are SGHTA and FQGNSA. The CDR3 is 19 amino acids. The V gene end was trimmed by 5 bases and the J gene end by 2 bases; junction bases not matched to a gene: 12. The CDR3 sequence is CASSGTSGGSTQFTDTQYF. CDR3 sequence (DNA): TGTGCCAGCAGCGGGACTAGCGGGGGCTCCACCCAATTCACAGATACGCAGTATTTT. Looking up the rest from reference TRBV7-2 and TRBJ2-3 gives the full variable domain: GAGVSQSPSNKVTEKGKDVELRCDPISGHTALYWYRQSLGQGLEFLIYFQGNSAPDKSGLPSDRFSAERTGGSVSTLTIQRTQQEDSAVYLCASSGTSGGSTQFTDTQYFGPGTRLTVL.

This clonotype was observed many times. The chain couples TRBV24-1 to TRBJ1-2, with D unresolved. Germline assignment: CDR1 KGHDR and CDR2 SFDVKD. This CDR3 has 13 amino acids. V dropped 3 bases and J dropped 6 bases, with 10 bases sitting between them. CDR3 amino acids: CATSDPGINGYTF. In nucleotides, the CDR3 is TGTGCCACCAGTGATCCCGGAATTAATGGCTACACCTTC.

This clonotype was counted at least ten times. DNA of the CDR3: TGTGCCAGTAGGAATTCAGGGAGAATGATCGCCGGGGAGCTGTTTTTT. Translating gives CASRNSGRMIAGELFF. The chain is built from TRBV19 and TRBJ2-2; D tentatively reads TRBD1 or TRBD2 (5 bases each). CDR3 length equals 16 residues. Germline CDR1 and CDR2: LNHDA and SQIVND (reference sequence). Deletions cut 6 bases from V and 6 bases from J, with 20 bases between.

This clonotype was counted ten times or more. J is TRBJ2-2 and V is TRBV18; TRBD1 matches at 7 bases. Trimming removed 5 bases from V and 2 bases from J; junction bases left unmatched: 11. Germline V CDR1 and CDR2: KGHSH, LQKENI. CDR3 length: 17 residues. In DNA, the CDR3 is TGTGCCAGCTCATCTACACTAAACAGGGGAAACACCGGGGAGCTGTTTTTT. It specifies CASSSTLNRGNTGELFF. Based on the CDR3 plus reference TRBV18 and TRBJ2-2, the full variable domain is NAGVMQNPRHLVRRRGQEARLRCSPMKGHSHVYWYRQLPEEGLKFMVYLQKENIIDESGMPKERFSAEFPKEGPSILRIQQVVRGDSAAYFCASSSTLNRGNTGELFFGEGSRLTVL.

This clonotype is medium-sized within its sample. The chain recombines TRBV29-1 with TRBJ2-7; 7 nucleotides align to TRBD1. V lost 6 bases and J lost 6; bases outside the gene matches: 5. CDR3 size: 11 residues. The germline V gene has CDR1 SQVTM and CDR2 ANQGSEA. CDR3 in DNA: TGCAGCGTCGGGACAGCCGGCGAGCAGTACTTC. Translating it yields CSVGTAGEQYF.

This clonotype came up many times. CDR3 residues: CASSSNGLSRGGYNEQFF. DNA of the CDR3: TGTGCCAGCAGCTCTAATGGACTGTCGAGGGGAGGTTACAATGAGCAGTTCTTC. The chain links TRBV7-9 to TRBJ2-1, with TRBD2 as a possible D gene (6 bases). The germline V gene encodes CDR1 SEHNR and CDR2 FQNEAQ (reference sequence). This CDR3 has 18 residues. The ends were cut back, 4 bases at V and 4 bases at J, with 23 bases in the middle.

This clonotype was seen many times. V and J are TRBV7-9 and TRBJ1-5, with TRBD1 as a possible D gene (6 bases). CDR3 size: 13 residues. Trimming left V 4 bases short and J 10 bases short, with 14 bases between. Germline assignment: CDR1 SEHNR and CDR2 FQNEAQ (reference sequence). The CDR3 spells CASSSGTSQPQHF. Written as DNA, the CDR3 is TGTGCCAGCAGCTCCGGGACATCTCAACCCCAGCATTTT. The full variable domain, rest sourced from reference TRBV7-9 and TRBJ1-5, is DTGVSQNPRHKITKRGQNVTFRCDPISEHNRLYWYRQTLGQGPEFLTYFQNEAQLEKSRLLSDRFSAERPKGSFSTLEIQRTEQGDSAMYLCASSSGTSQPQHFGDGTRLSIL.

In this sample, this clonotype is medium-sized. This chain uses TRBV5-1 with TRBJ1-5; D unresolved. The CDR3 is 13 amino acids. The V gene lost 1 base and the J gene lost 4 bases, with 6 bases spanning the gap. Looked up from germline, CDR1 is SGHRS and CDR2 is YFSETQ. The CDR3 reads CASSLRGNQPQHF. CDR3 bases: TGCGCCAGCAGCTTGCGGGGTAATCAGCCCCAGCATTTT.

By proportion, this clonotype is medium-sized (0.01 to 0.1%). The J gene is TRBJ1-4, the V gene TRBV6-2 or TRBV6-3; no clear D. V lost 4 bases and J lost 6, with 15 bases in between. Germline CDR1 MNHEY, CDR2 SVGEGT. The CDR3 length is 15 residues. CDR3 residues: CASSFGLILDEKLFF. The CDR3 DNA is TGTGCCAGCAGTTTCGGACTTATTTTGGATGAAAAACTGTTTTTT.

The V gene is TRBV30, the J gene TRBJ2-1; 13 bases map to TRBD2. The germline V gene encodes CDR1 GTSNPN and CDR2 SVGIG (reference sequence). This CDR3 contains 14 residues. V gave up 1 base and J gave up 7 bases; unmatched junction bases: 1. The CDR3 loop reads CAWSGTSGRNEQFF. CDR3 coding DNA: TGTGCCTGGAGTGGGACTAGCGGGAGAAATGAGCAGTTCTTC.

Many counts were recorded for this clonotype. The chain carries TRBV2 and TRBJ2-1; 7 nucleotides line up with TRBD1. Germline CDR1 is SNHLY and CDR2 is FYNNEI. The CDR3 length is 11 residues. Trimming removed 6 bases from V and 10 bases from J; junction bases left unmatched: 3. In DNA, the CDR3 is TGTGCCAGCAGGGGGACAGTGGAGCAGTTCTTC. It translates to CASRGTVEQFF.

This clonotype was seen repeatedly, ten times or more. DNA for the CDR3: TGTGCCAGCAGCGCAGATACAGGGGCGGCTGAAGCTTTCTTT. This gives the protein CASSADTGAAEAFF. V gene TRBV5-4 combines with J gene TRBJ1-1, with TRBD1 identical over 7 bases. Germline V gene sequence: CDR1 SGHNT, CDR2 YYREEE (reference sequence). The V gene end was trimmed by 4 bases and the J gene end by 6 bases; junction bases not matched to a gene: 9. The CDR3 is 14 amino acids.

Judged by abundance, this clonotype is medium-sized (0.01 to 0.1%). V gene TRBV3-1 combines with J gene TRBJ2-1; 9 bases map to TRBD2. The CDR3 sequence is 14 residues long. The trim removed 4 bases at V and 9 bases at J, leaving 7 bases unmatched. CDR1 LGHDT and CDR2 YNNKEL come from the germline V gene (reference sequence). This chain's CDR3 is CASSPSGALPEQFF. In nucleotides, the CDR3 is TGTGCCAGCAGCCCTAGCGGGGCTCTGCCTGAGCAGTTCTTC.

This clonotype has ten or more counts. The chain uses TRBV29-1 and TRBJ2-1; D is ambiguous. Trimming pared 8 bases from V and 8 bases from J, leaving 10 bases between. From germline, CDR1 is SQVTM and CDR2 ANQGSEA. This CDR3 has 10 residues. CDR3 in DNA: TGCAGCCCGAGTAAGGATGAGCAGTTCTTC. Translated: CSPSKDEQFF.

This clonotype was recorded at least ten times. The V call is TRBV30, the J call TRBJ1-1; D is ambiguous. CDR3 length: 12 residues. The germline CDR1 and CDR2 sequences are GTSNPN and SVGIG (reference sequence). Trimming stripped 5 bases from V and 0 bases from J, with 7 bases between. The CDR3 nucleotides are TGTGCCTGGTGCGCGTTGAACACTGAAGCTTTCTTT. This sequence encodes CAWCALNTEAFF.

This clonotype is medium-sized (0.01 to 0.1%) in the sample. This chain links TRBV7-6 with TRBJ2-1; D is undetermined. CDR3 size: 13 residues. Germline CDR1 reads SGHVS; CDR2 reads FNYEAQ. Trimming shortened V by 2 bases and J by 7 bases, and 9 bases separated the two germline ends. The CDR3 coding sequence is TGTGCCAGCAGCTTAAACCCCTCGAATGAGCAGTTCTTC. Residues: CASSLNPSNEQFF.